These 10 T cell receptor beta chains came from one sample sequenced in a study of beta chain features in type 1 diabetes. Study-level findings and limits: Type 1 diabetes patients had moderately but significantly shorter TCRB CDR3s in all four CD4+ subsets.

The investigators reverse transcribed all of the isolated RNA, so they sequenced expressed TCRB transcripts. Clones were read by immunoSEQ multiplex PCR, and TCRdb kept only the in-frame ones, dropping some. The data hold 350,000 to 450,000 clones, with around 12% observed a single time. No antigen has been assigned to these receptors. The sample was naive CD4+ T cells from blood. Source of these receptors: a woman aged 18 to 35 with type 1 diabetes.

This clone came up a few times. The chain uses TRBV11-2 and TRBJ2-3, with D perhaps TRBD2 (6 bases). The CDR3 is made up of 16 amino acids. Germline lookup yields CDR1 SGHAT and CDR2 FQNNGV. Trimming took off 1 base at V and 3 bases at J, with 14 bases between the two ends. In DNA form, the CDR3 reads TGTGCCAGCAGCTTAGGCGGGAACAGTAGGACAGATACGCAGTATTTT. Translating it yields CASSLGGNSRTDTQYF.

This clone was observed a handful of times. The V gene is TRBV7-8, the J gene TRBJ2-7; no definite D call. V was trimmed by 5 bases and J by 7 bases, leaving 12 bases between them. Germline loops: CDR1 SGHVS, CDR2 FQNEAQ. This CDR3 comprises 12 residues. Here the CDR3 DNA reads TGTGCCAGCAGCCCATATACCCGGGAGCAGTACTTC. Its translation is CASSPYTREQYF.

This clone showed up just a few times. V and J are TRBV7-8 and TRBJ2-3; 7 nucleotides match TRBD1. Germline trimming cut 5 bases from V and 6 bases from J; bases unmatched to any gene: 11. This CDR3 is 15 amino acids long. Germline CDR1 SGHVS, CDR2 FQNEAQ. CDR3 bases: TGTGCCAGCAGCCTAGACAGGGAGCTAGCCGATACGCAGTATTTT. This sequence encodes CASSLDRELADTQYF.

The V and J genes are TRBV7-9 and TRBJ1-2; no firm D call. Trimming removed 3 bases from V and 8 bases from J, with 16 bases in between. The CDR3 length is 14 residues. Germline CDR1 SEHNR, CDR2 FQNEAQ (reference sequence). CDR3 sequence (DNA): TGTGCCAGCAGCTTCGGGAGTTCAGAGAAGGGCTACACCTTC. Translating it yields CASSFGSSEKGYTF.

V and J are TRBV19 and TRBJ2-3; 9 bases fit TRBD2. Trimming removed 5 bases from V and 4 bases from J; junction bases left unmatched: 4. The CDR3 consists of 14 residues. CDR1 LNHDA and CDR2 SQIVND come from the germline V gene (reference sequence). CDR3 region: CASSAQRGADTQYF. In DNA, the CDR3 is TGTGCCAGTAGTGCCCAGCGGGGGGCAGATACGCAGTATTTT. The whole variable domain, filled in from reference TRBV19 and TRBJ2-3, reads DGGITQSPKYLFRKEGQNVTLSCEQNLNHDAMYWYRQDPGQGLRLIYYSQIVNDFQKGDIAEGYSVSREKKESFPLTVTSAQKNPTAFYLCASSAQRGADTQYFGPGTRLTVL.

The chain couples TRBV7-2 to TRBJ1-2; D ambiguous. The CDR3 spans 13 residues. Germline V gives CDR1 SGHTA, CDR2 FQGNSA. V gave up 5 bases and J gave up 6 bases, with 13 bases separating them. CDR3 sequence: CASSLDDINGYTF. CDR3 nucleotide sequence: TGTGCCAGCAGCCTCGATGACATAAATGGCTACACCTTC.

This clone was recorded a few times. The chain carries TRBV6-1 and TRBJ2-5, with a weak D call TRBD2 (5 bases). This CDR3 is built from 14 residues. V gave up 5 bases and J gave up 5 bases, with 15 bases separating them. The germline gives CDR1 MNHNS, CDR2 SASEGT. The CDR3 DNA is TGTGCCAGCAGTCCCCTGGGGAGCTCGGAGACCCAGTACTTC. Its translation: CASSPLGSSETQYF.

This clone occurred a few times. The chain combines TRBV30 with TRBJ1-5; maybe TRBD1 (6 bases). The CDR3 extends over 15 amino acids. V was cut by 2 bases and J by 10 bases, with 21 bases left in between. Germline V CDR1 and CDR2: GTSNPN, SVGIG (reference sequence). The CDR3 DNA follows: TGTGCCTGGAGTATCCCCTGGACAGTCAGCGAACCCCAGCATTTT. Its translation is CAWSIPWTVSEPQHF. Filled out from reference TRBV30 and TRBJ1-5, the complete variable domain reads SQTIHQWPATLVQPVGSPLSLECTVEGTSNPNLYWYRQAAGRGLQLLFYSVGIGQISSEVPQNLSASRPQDRQFILSSKKLLLSDSGFYLCAWSIPWTVSEPQHFGDGTRLSIL.

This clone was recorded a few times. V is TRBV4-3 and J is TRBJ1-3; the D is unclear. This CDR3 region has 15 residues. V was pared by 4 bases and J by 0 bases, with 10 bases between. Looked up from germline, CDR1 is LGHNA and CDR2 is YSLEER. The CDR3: CASSPQAASGNTIYF. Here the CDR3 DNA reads TGCGCCAGCAGCCCTCAGGCAGCCTCTGGAAACACCATATATTTT.

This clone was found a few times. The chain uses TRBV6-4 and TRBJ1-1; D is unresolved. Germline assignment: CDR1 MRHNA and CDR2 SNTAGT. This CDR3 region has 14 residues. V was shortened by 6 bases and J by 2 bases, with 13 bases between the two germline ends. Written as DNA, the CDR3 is TGTGCCAGCAGGGCCACTAGTGAAAACACTGAAGCTTTCTTT. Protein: CASRATSENTEAFF.